Reported below is one T cell receptor (beta chain). The clone's antigen remains unknown. A clone one base away is much larger, so this may be a read error. The TCR beta CDR3 regions were amplified from RNA transcripts. The TCR CDR3 was subjected to a first round of RT-PCR using the HTBI primer set and the Qiagen OneStep RT-PCR kit. The libraries were constructed in a second round of multiplex PCR and then size-selected and purified. Paired-end sequencing of the libraries was performed with 100 bp reads on an Illumina HiSeq2000. Under the source paper's analysis protocol: Raw data were processed with SOAPnuke, discarding reads with adapters, uncalled bases, mean Phred below 15, or no exact constant-primer or identifier match. COPE v1.2.5 was used to merge high-quality paired reads, and clonotypes were defined as unique nucleotide sequences. MiTCR v1.1 was used to align the clonotypes against IMGT TRBV, TRBD and TRBJ reference segments. The analysis was restricted to V-J combinations with a frequency above 0.0001, which together covered 99% to 99.2% of the repertoires. The TCS score was defined as the ratio of F50 (clonal expansion) to E x V (chaos), calculated using BLOSUM62-based TCRdist between CDR3 peptides within each V-J. Welch's t-statistics and random forest reduced roughly 540 V-J features to 13, which were used in a naive Bayes classifier (R e1071). The raw public reads went through TCRdb reprocessing: fastp at Q25, MiXCR clone calling, in-frame beta chains kept. Rows with a matching CDR3 protein are joined into one entry that keeps the most common DNA and genes. The V and J calls were not made by the authors but by TCRdb's processing. This sample is represented by 300,000 to 350,000 distinct CDR3 sequences; approximately 22% of them were singletons. The biggest ten clones account for about 50% of the sample.

The record originates from a study of T cells in Graves' hyperthyroidism and ophthalmopathy (dated by TCRdb to between 2019 and 2020). Broadly, across the study: Peripheral blood samples were taken at the time of initial diagnosis, prior to any treatment. To identify TCR V-J signatures that set the groups apart, the researchers used a discovery cohort of about a hundred patients, made up of 40 to 45 with Graves' ophthalmopathy and 57 with stable Graves' hyperthyroidism. Following sampling, methimazole starting at 30 mg daily was given to hyperthyroidism patients, and high-dose intravenous methylprednisolone was given to ophthalmopathy patients. TCR Vbeta CDR3 sequencing of approximately 140 peripheral blood samples (under 45 ophthalmopathy, approximately 80 hyperthyroidism and some 17 progressor patients) is reported in the paper. The roughly 100 discovery patients were randomly divided into training and test sets at a 7:3 ratio. Whether ophthalmopathy could be predicted prospectively was tested in an independent validation cohort made up of under 20 hyperthyroidism patients plus 17 patients who later progressed to ophthalmopathy. In addition, the study compared T-cell repertoires in thyroid tissue and in blood from six Graves' hyperthyroidism patients. Study-level results and caveats: Ophthalmopathy was separated from stable hyperthyroidism by a 13 V-J signature model, with around 88% sensitivity and about 81% specificity obtained in cross-validation and 80%/75% obtained in testing. In validation, the model predicted progression to ophthalmopathy with approximately 71% sensitivity and 72.22% specificity, a median of approximately 6.5 months before onset. Sample size was not statistically predetermined, and blinding of investigators to group allocation was not performed. Most expanded thyroid clonotypes (frequency above 0.001) were also detected in blood, suggesting blood repertoires may reflect thyroid immune responses.

Stable Graves' hyperthyroidism was defined as the absence of progression to ophthalmopathy over 18 months of follow-up. The hyperthyroidism patients were between 18 and 65 years old and newly diagnosed, with a disease duration of less than 2 months. The study excluded patients with uncontrolled infections, other autoimmune diseases, pregnancy or lactation. Clinical symptoms, serum thyroxine and TRAb, thyroid ultrasound, and orbital computed tomography formed the basis for the diagnoses. Ficoll-Paque density gradient centrifugation was used to isolate PBMCs from approximately 10 ml of fresh peripheral blood. Total RNA was extracted using Trizol reagent, and RNA quality was assessed on an Agilent 2100 Bioanalyzer. V and J are truncated by 0 bases and 3 bases respectively, leaving an intervening sequence of 12 bases. CDR1 and CDR2 are read off the germline V gene as SGHTS and YDEGEE. There are 16 amino acids in the CDR3, from cysteine to phenylalanine inclusive. Only the CDR3 DNA stays, 48 bases, in frame from base 1.

The origin of this receptor is a woman aged 50 to 65 with Graves' hyperthyroidism. The sequencing input was blood. The chain is assembled from TRBV5-8 and TRBJ2-2, and possibly TRBD2, on 5 matching bases. The CDR3 loop reads CASSLVARVDTGELFF. The DNA sequence is TGTGCCAGCAGCTTGGTAGCGAGAGTAGACACCGGGGAGCTGTTTTTT.